The 22 T cell receptor beta chains below come from one sample, sequenced in a study of blood T cell repertoires in COVID-19. The protocol was immunoSEQ multiplex PCR, while the TCRdb copy is restricted to in-frame clones and leaves out a portion. The sample consists of some 99,000 clones, over 70% of them appearing once. Material: peripheral blood. The receptors originated from a human donor in a cohort sampled during active or convalescent COVID-19.

The chain couples TRBV4-1 to TRBJ2-2; 16 positions match TRBD2. CDR3 length: 21 residues. CDR1 and CDR2 (germline): MGHRA, YSYEKL. V was clipped by 2 bases and J by 5 bases; unmatched bases: 14. The CDR3 sequence: CASSQHHQGGLAGGRTGELFF. CDR3 bases: TGCGCCAGCAGCCAACACCATCAGGGGGGACTAGCGGGAGGGCGGACCGGGGAGCTGTTTTTT.

This rearrangement joins TRBV5-1 to TRBJ2-2; 12 bases are a match to TRBD2. Germline V gene data show CDR1 as SGHRS and CDR2 as YFSETQ. Germline trimming cut 4 bases from V and 4 bases from J; bases unmatched to any gene: 5. The CDR3 totals 16 residues. The CDR3, as DNA: TGCGCCAGCAGCCTAGCGGGAGGGATTATCACCGGGGAGCTGTTTTTT. This encodes CASSLAGGIITGELFF. Filled out from reference TRBV5-1 and TRBJ2-2, the complete variable domain reads KAGVTQTPRYLIKTRGQQVTLSCSPISGHRSVSWYQQTPGQGLQFLFEYFSETQRNKGNFPGRFSGRQFSNSRSEMNVSTLELGDSALYLCASSLAGGIITGELFFGEGSRLTVL.

This clone was found once. V and J are TRBV5-1 and TRBJ2-1; TRBD1 aligns across 10 bases. V dropped 4 bases and J dropped 7; count of bases not matched to a gene: 11. Germline CDR1 and CDR2: SGHRS and YFSETQ. There are 16 residues in the CDR3. The CDR3 DNA reads as TGCGCCAGCAGCACAACCGGGACAGGGGTTCGGAATGAGCAGTTCTTC. It is translated as CASSTTGTGVRNEQFF. Using reference TRBV5-1 and TRBJ2-1 for the parts outside the CDR3, the full variable domain is KAGVTQTPRYLIKTRGQQVTLSCSPISGHRSVSWYQQTPGQGLQFLFEYFSETQRNKGNFPGRFSGRQFSNSRSEMNVSTLELGDSALYLCASSTTGTGVRNEQFFGPGTRLTVL.

V usage is TRBV4-3 and J usage is TRBJ1-2; D perhaps matches TRBD1 (5 bases). V lost 0 bases and J lost 4, with 12 bases in between. The germline V gene encodes CDR1 LGHNA and CDR2 YSLEER. This CDR3 region has 15 residues. CDR3 coding DNA: TGCGCCAGCAGCCAAGACAGGAACAGGATCTATGGCTACACCTTC. Its translation is CASSQDRNRIYGYTF.

The V and J genes are TRBV5-1 and TRBJ2-1; D gene ambiguous. Per the germline V gene, CDR1 is SGHRS and CDR2 is YFSETQ. This CDR3 comprises 15 residues. With 0 bases removed from V and 3 bases from J, the gap between germline ends came to 10 bases. For the CDR3, the DNA is TGCGCCAGCAGCTTGGACAGCCTAAACTACAATGAGCAGTTCTTC. It specifies CASSLDSLNYNEQFF. The whole variable domain, filled in from reference TRBV5-1 and TRBJ2-1, reads KAGVTQTPRYLIKTRGQQVTLSCSPISGHRSVSWYQQTPGQGLQFLFEYFSETQRNKGNFPGRFSGRQFSNSRSEMNVSTLELGDSALYLCASSLDSLNYNEQFFGPGTRLTVL.

The V and J genes are TRBV6-5 and TRBJ1-5; D is unclear. CDR1 and CDR2 from the germline V gene are MNHEY and SVGAGI. V lost 4 bases and J 1 base, leaving 8 bases between the germline ends. The length of the CDR3 is 14 residues. The DNA for the CDR3 is TGTGCCAGCAGTTTTACGGGGAGCAATCAGCCCCAGCATTTT. It yields the protein CASSFTGSNQPQHF.

This clone was picked up one time. V usage is TRBV25-1 and J usage is TRBJ1-4; the D is unclear. The CDR3 has 15 residues. Trimming cost V 6 bases and J 8 bases, with 19 bases left between them. Germline CDR1 reads MGHDK; CDR2 reads SYGVNS. The CDR3 reads CASSFGGVRREKLFF. The DNA of the CDR3 is TGTGCCAGCAGCTTCGGCGGCGTAAGGAGAGAAAAACTGTTTTTT. The variable domain in full, with the rest retrieved from reference TRBV25-1 and TRBJ1-4, is EADIYQTPRYLVIGTGKKITLECSQTMGHDKMYWYQQDPGMELHLIHYSYGVNSTEKGDLSSESTVSRIRTEHFPLTLESARPSHTSQYLCASSFGGVRREKLFFGSGTQLSVL.

A note on this clone: At one boundary the junction diverges from the germline segment, which might be a read error. The rearrangement joins TRBV18 to TRBJ2-7; D is unresolved. This CDR3 has 14 residues. CDR1 and CDR2 (germline): KGHSH, LQKENI. CDR3: CASSPRLNAYEQYF. The CDR3 bases are TGTGCCAGTTCACCCAGGTTAAATGCCTACGAGCAGTACTTC.

The rearrangement links TRBV7-3 to TRBJ2-1; D gene uncertain. CDR3 length equals 16 residues. Germline V CDR1 and CDR2: SGHTA, FQGTGA. Trimming pared 2 bases from V and 2 bases from J, leaving 13 bases between. The CDR3 DNA reads as TGTGCCAGCAGCTTAGCTGTGACTCGAACCTACAATGAGCAGTTCTTC. Amino acid sequence: CASSLAVTRTYNEQFF.

The chain is built from TRBV28 and TRBJ1-5, with D unclear. The CDR3 is 11 residues long. Between the trimmed V and J ends, which lost 3 bases and 5 bases, there was a span of 2 bases. Looked up from germline, CDR1 is MDHEN and CDR2 is SYDVKM. The CDR3 region is CASSFDQPQHF. The CDR3 bases are TGTGCCAGCAGTTTCGATCAGCCCCAGCATTTT.

The chain has TRBV4-1 and TRBJ1-6; 8 bases match TRBD1. From germline, CDR1 is MGHRA and CDR2 YSYEKL. The CDR3 totals 15 residues. Trimming cost V 0 bases and J 8 bases; bases outside gene matches: 3. The CDR3 coding sequence is TGCGCCAGCAGCCAAGATCAGGGGGCGCATTCACCCCTCCACTTT. Its translation is CASSQDQGAHSPLHF.

CDR3 loop: CASSLGTAGEQYF. CDR3 sequence (DNA): TGCGCCAGCAGCTTGGGGACAGCTGGGGAGCAGTACTTC. The V and J genes are TRBV5-1 and TRBJ2-7; tentatively, D is TRBD1 (6 bases). CDR3 length: 13 residues. The germline gives CDR1 SGHRS, CDR2 YFSETQ. With 0 bases removed from V and 7 bases from J, the gap between germline ends came to 11 bases.

The chain joins TRBV4-1 to TRBJ2-3; the D gene is possibly TRBD2 (5 bases). The CDR3 is 16 residues long. Germline V lookup: CDR1 MGHRA, CDR2 YSYEKL. V was clipped by 1 base and J by 0 bases, with 11 bases between them. Written as DNA, the CDR3 is TGCGCCAGCAGCCAAGGAACCGGGATAAGCACAGATACGCAGTATTTT. Translated, it gives CASSQGTGISTDTQYF.

The count of this clone is one. The chain is built from TRBV6-5 and TRBJ1-1; D may be TRBD1 (5 bases). CDR1 MNHEY and CDR2 SVGAGI come from the germline V gene. The CDR3 length is 15 residues. V lost 0 bases and J 10 bases, leaving 18 bases between the germline ends. The CDR3 protein is CASSYSVTALPGAFF. The CDR3 DNA sequence: TGTGCCAGCAGTTACTCAGTGACAGCCCTGCCGGGAGCTTTCTTT.

The genes are TRBV11-2 and TRBJ1-2; D not resolved. Trimming took 1 base from V and 2 from J, leaving 5 bases between them. From germline, CDR1 is SGHAT and CDR2 FQNNGV. The CDR3 has 13 amino acids. CDR3 sequence: CASSLGLNYGYTF. The CDR3, as DNA: TGTGCCAGCAGCTTAGGACTGAACTATGGCTACACCTTC. Together with reference TRBV11-2 and TRBJ1-2, the CDR3 gives the full variable domain: EAGVAQSPRYKIIEKRQSVAFWCNPISGHATLYWYQQILGQGPKLLIQFQNNGVVDDSQLPKDRFSAERLKGVDSTLKIQPAKLEDSAVYLCASSLGLNYGYTFGSGTRLTVV.

V and J are TRBV19 and TRBJ2-1; 7 nucleotides agree with TRBD2. Per the germline V gene, CDR1 is LNHDA and CDR2 is SQIVND (reference sequence). J was trimmed by 1 base and V by 6 bases; bases with no gene match: 6. This CDR3 has 15 amino acids. The CDR3 is CASSTLARSYNEQFF. The CDR3 nucleotides read TGTGCCAGTAGCACACTAGCGCGGTCCTACAATGAGCAGTTCTTC.

The chain recombines TRBV27 with TRBJ1-1, with D possibly being TRBD1 (5 bases). Germline V gene sequence: CDR1 MNHEY, CDR2 SMNVEV (reference sequence). This CDR3 contains 14 residues. V was shortened by 6 bases and J by 3 bases, with 14 bases between the two germline ends. The CDR3 DNA sequence: TGTGCCAGCAGCAAACCGGGACTGTACACTGAAGCTTTCTTT. This translates into CASSKPGLYTEAFF.

This clone was seen a single time. The chain couples TRBV24-1 to TRBJ2-3, with 7 bases lining up with TRBD1. Per the germline V gene, CDR1 is KGHDR and CDR2 is SFDVKD. With V trimmed by 4 bases and J by 0 bases, 3 bases remained unmatched. The CDR3 totals 15 residues. The CDR3 DNA is TGTGCCACCAGTGACAGGGGGATGAGCACAGATACGCAGTATTTT. It encodes CATSDRGMSTDTQYF.

The chain carries TRBV19 and TRBJ2-7; 10 nucleotides line up with TRBD2. After removal of 4 bases from V and 7 bases from J, the junction contained 19 bases not matched to a gene. The germline gives CDR1 LNHDA, CDR2 SQIVND (reference sequence). The CDR3 spans 18 residues. CDR3 sequence reads: CASSTSLPSGSRLGEQYF. CDR3 sequence (DNA): TGTGCCAGTAGTACCTCACTCCCTAGCGGGAGCCGCCTCGGGGAGCAGTACTTC.

The CDR3 DNA follows: TGTGCCAGTAGTATAGATTGGGGAGTCTACGAGCAGTACTTC. Amino acid sequence: CASSIDWGVYEQYF. The chain has TRBV19 and TRBJ2-7, with D tentatively TRBD2 (5 bases). The V end was cut by 0 bases, the J end by 3 bases, with 9 bases between. The germline gives CDR1 LNHDA, CDR2 SQIVND (reference sequence). The CDR3 length is 14 residues. Combining the CDR3 with reference TRBV19 and TRBJ2-7 gives the whole variable domain DGGITQSPKYLFRKEGQNVTLSCEQNLNHDAMYWYRQDPGQGLRLIYYSQIVNDFQKGDIAEGYSVSREKKESFPLTVTSAQKNPTAFYLCASSIDWGVYEQYFGPGTRLTVT.

The V call is TRBV4-1, the J call TRBJ1-6; D remains ambiguous. Germline loops: CDR1 MGHRA, CDR2 YSYEKL. This CDR3 comprises 17 residues. Trimming removed 0 bases at V and 0 bases at J, with 9 bases between. Here the CDR3 reads CASSQEVTSSYNSPLHF. The CDR3 coding sequence is TGCGCCAGCAGCCAAGAGGTCACGAGCTCCTATAATTCACCCCTCCACTTT.

The CDR3 is CASSFRGSNSPLHF. The CDR3 DNA reads as TGTGCCAGCAGTTTCAGGGGTAGTAATTCACCCCTCCACTTT. The gene calls are TRBV28 and TRBJ1-6; D is possibly TRBD1 (6 bases). Germline V gene data show CDR1 as MDHEN and CDR2 as SYDVKM. V lost 3 bases and J 6 bases, leaving 9 bases between the germline ends. The CDR3 runs to 14 residues. Supplemented by reference TRBV28 and TRBJ1-6, the full variable domain reads DVKVTQSSRYLVKRTGEKVFLECVQDMDHENMFWYRQDPGLGLRLIYFSYDVKMKEKGDIPEGYSVSREKKERFSLILESASTNQTSMYLCASSFRGSNSPLHFGNGTRLTVT.